This T cell receptor beta chain was sequenced for a study of blood T cell repertoires in COVID-19. Across the whole study: Samples representing acute and convalescent COVID-19 were sourced from the United States, Italy and Spain. T cells, B-cell-depleted T cells, or PBMCs supplied cDNA or gDNA.

As originally analysed: Estimation of nucleated cell counts was performed using reference gene primer amplification. Assay: immunoSEQ multiplex PCR; the TCRdb copy retains only in-frame clones and omits some. V and J calls and clone size are given by that table; D and trimming were obtained from the DNA. The sample has roughly 80,000 clones, about four fifths seen once. The sequencing sample was made of peripheral blood. The sequence came from a man older than 75 with acute or convalescent COVID-19.

CDR3 nucleotides: TGTGCCACCAGTGACGCGACAGGGAACGAGCAGTACTTC. This gives the protein CATSDATGNEQYF. V gene TRBV24-1 combines with J gene TRBJ2-7; 7 bases match TRBD1. J lost 5 bases, V lost 4 bases, and 4 bases had no gene match. The CDR3 has 13 residues. Germline-derived CDR1 and CDR2 are KGHDR and SFDVKD.